The entry that follows covers one T cell receptor (beta chain) sequence. CDR3 size: 15 residues. Trimming removed 0 bases from V and 5 bases from J, with 16 bases in between. Looked up from germline, CDR1 is GTSNPN and CDR2 is SVGIG (reference sequence). Recruitment covered about two dozen US areas and drew participants whose ages spanned about 18 to 100 years. Clinical history reported by participants formed the basis on which cohorts were assigned. This specimen comes from a study of blood T cell repertoires in COVID-19. Sequenced by immunoSEQ multiplex PCR; TCRdb stores in-frame clones only, minus some. The table lists a few hundred thousand clones, approximately 82% of them singletons.

V gene TRBV30 combines with J gene TRBJ2-5; D is perhaps TRBD2 (6 bases). Sequencing used PBMCs or T cells enriched from blood (not recorded which). The receptor's source is a man aged 40-55 years who had been exposed to COVID-19. The CDR3 region is CAWSVVSGSRETQYF. The CDR3 DNA reads as TGTGCCTGGAGTGTCGTGTCCGGGAGTAGGGAGACCCAGTACTTC.